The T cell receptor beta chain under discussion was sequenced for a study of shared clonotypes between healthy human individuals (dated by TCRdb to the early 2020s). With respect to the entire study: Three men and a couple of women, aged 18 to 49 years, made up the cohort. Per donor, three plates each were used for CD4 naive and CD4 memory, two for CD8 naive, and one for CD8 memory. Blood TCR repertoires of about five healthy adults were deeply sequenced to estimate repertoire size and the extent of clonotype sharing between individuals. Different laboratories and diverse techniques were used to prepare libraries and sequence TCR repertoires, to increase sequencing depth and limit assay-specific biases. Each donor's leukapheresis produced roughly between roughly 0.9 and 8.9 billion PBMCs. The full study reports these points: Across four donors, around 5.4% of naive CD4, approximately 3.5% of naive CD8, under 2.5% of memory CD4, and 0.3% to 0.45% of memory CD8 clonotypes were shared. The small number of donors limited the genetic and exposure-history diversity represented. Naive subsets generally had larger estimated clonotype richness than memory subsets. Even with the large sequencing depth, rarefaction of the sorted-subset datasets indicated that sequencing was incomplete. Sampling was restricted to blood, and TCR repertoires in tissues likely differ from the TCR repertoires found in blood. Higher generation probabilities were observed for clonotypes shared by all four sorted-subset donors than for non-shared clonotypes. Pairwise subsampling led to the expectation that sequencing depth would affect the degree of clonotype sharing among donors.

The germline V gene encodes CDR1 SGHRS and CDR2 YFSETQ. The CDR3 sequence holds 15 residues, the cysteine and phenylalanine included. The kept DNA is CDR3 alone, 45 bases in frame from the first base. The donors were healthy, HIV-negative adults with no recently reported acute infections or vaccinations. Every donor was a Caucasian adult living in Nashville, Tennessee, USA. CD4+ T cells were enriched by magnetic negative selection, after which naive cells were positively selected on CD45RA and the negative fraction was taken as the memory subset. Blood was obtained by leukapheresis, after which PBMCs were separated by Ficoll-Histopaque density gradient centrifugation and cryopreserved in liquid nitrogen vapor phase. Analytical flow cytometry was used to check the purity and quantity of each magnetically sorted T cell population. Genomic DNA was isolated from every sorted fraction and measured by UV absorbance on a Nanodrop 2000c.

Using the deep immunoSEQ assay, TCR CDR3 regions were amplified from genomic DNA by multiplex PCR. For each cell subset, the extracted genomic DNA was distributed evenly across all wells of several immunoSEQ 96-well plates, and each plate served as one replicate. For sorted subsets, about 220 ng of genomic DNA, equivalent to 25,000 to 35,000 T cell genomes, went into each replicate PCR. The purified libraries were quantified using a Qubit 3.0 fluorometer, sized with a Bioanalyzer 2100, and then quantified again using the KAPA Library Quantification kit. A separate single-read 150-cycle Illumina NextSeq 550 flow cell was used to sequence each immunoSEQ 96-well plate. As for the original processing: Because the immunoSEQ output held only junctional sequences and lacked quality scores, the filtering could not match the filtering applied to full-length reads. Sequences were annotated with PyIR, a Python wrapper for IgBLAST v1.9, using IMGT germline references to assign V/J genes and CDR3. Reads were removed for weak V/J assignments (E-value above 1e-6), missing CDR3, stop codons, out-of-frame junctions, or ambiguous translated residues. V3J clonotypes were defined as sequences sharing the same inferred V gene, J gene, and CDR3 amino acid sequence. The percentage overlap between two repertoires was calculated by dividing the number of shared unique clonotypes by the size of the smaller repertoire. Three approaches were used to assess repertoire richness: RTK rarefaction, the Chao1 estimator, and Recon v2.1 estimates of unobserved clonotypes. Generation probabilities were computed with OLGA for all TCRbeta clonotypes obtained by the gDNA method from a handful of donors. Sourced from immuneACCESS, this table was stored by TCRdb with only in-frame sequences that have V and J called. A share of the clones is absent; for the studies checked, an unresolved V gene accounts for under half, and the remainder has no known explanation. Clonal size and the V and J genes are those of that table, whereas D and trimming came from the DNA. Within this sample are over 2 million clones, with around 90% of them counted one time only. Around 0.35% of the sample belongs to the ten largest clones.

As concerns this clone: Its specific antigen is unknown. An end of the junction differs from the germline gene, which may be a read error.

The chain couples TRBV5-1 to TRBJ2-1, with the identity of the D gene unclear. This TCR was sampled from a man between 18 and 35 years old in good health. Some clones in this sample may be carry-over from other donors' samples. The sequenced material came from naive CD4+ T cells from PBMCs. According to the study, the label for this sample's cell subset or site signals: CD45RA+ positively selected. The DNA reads TGCGCCAGCAGCTTGGTGGGATTATCCTCCAATGAGCAGTTCTTC. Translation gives CASSLVGLSSNEQFF.